What follows are 3 T cell receptor beta chains derived from one specimen sequenced in a study of CD8+CD57+ T cells in acquired aplastic anemia. Investigators profiled TCR beta VDJ and CDR3 from genomic DNA template. Via MiXCR, TCRdb re-called the reads, giving one row per CDR3 protein. The table has about 160,000 distinct CDR3 sequences, roughly half seen once. The sequenced patients had an expansion of CD8+CD57+ cells seen by flow cytometry. The sequenced sample was sorted CD4+, CD8+, or CD8+CD57+ T cells (not recorded which) from PBMCs. The receptor set was obtained from a human donor with aplastic anemia.

This clonotype came up many times. V is TRBV15 and J is TRBJ1-1, with 7 positions matching TRBD1. CDR1 and CDR2 from the germline V gene are LNHNV and YYDKDF (reference sequence). This CDR3 is built from 13 residues. The V and J ends lost 1 base and 8 bases, in that order; junction bases with no gene match: 4. The CDR3 spells CATSRGQGGEAFF. CDR3 coding DNA: TGTGCCACCAGCAGAGGACAGGGAGGGGAAGCTTTCTTT.

This clonotype was seen more than once but under ten times. J is TRBJ1-1 and V is TRBV25-1; D is unresolved. The CDR3 sequence is 15 residues long. CDR1 MGHDK and CDR2 SYGVNS come from the germline V gene. Trimming removed 3 bases from V and 5 bases from J, with 16 bases in between. CDR3 in DNA: TGTGCCAGCAGTGATACCTCCTGGGTGGGGACTGAAGCTTTCTTT. This sequence encodes CASSDTSWVGTEAFF.

This clonotype was recorded at least ten times. V usage is TRBV11-2 and J usage is TRBJ2-1; D is ambiguous. In germline, CDR1 is SGHAT, CDR2 FQNNGV. Trimming shortened V by 2 bases and J by 1 base, and 15 bases separated the two germline ends. The CDR3 is 17 amino acids. The CDR3 spells CASSLYGGPKSYNEQFF. CDR3 nucleotide sequence: TGTGCCAGCAGCTTATACGGCGGTCCGAAATCCTACAATGAGCAGTTCTTC. Filled out from reference TRBV11-2 and TRBJ2-1, the complete variable domain reads EAGVAQSPRYKIIEKRQSVAFWCNPISGHATLYWYQQILGQGPKLLIQFQNNGVVDDSQLPKDRFSAERLKGVDSTLKIQPAKLEDSAVYLCASSLYGGPKSYNEQFFGPGTRLTVL.